Each of the 25 T cell receptor beta chains below was sequenced from the same sample in a study of blood T cell repertoires in COVID-19. The protocol was immunoSEQ multiplex PCR, while the TCRdb copy is restricted to in-frame clones and leaves out a portion. Among 300,000 to 350,000 clones listed, 85% to 90% were seen once. Sequenced material: peripheral blood. The receptors derive from a woman aged 25-40 years with COVID-19, enrolled during active disease.

In DNA, the CDR3 is TGTGCCAGCAGCCAACCGTCAGGGGCTGAGGAAAAACTGTTTTTT. Residues: CASSQPSGAEEKLFF. The J gene is TRBJ1-4, the V gene TRBV14; a possible D gene is TRBD1 (6 bases). Germline CDR1 is SGHDN and CDR2 is FVKESK. This CDR3 comprises 15 residues. Deletions cut 2 bases from V and 8 bases from J, with 15 bases between.

The chain couples TRBV7-9 to TRBJ1-2; 8 positions match TRBD1. Per germline, CDR1 SEHNR and CDR2 FQNEAQ (reference sequence). This CDR3 has 15 residues. Trimming took 3 bases from V and 7 from J; bases not matched to a gene: 10. Here the CDR3 DNA reads TGTGCCAGCAGCTTTGGGGGACAGGTAATAGGTGGCTACACCTTC. The encoded protein is CASSFGGQVIGGYTF.

The chain carries TRBV19 and TRBJ2-1, with 8 bases aligning to TRBD1. The trim removed 3 bases at V and 1 base at J, leaving 2 bases unmatched. CDR1 is LNHDA and CDR2 is SQIVND in the germline V gene (reference sequence). The CDR3 sequence is 15 residues long. The CDR3 DNA is TGTGCCAGTAGTATCGGACAGGGTTCCTACAATGAGCAGTTCTTC. Translating it yields CASSIGQGSYNEQFF.

The gene calls are TRBV5-4 and TRBJ2-5, with TRBD2 matching 12 bases. The CDR3 is 14 amino acids. Per the germline V gene, CDR1 is SGHNT and CDR2 is YYREEE (reference sequence). V lost 5 bases, J lost 5 bases, and 4 bases stayed unmatched. CDR3 sequence (DNA): TGTGCCAGCAGGCTAGCGGGAGGGGGGGAGACCCAGTACTTC. This translates into CASRLAGGGETQYF.

The rearrangement joins TRBV6-4 to TRBJ2-3; D is possibly TRBD1 (6 bases). This CDR3 contains 14 residues. Germline-derived CDR1 and CDR2 are MRHNA and SNTAGT. V lost 6 bases to trimming and J lost 2 bases, with 12 bases between them. The chain's CDR3 is CASSRQADTDTQYF. The CDR3 DNA sequence: TGTGCCAGCAGCAGACAGGCAGACACAGATACGCAGTATTTT.

The genes are TRBV7-9 and TRBJ2-1; the match to TRBD1 covers 10 bases. CDR1 is SEHNR, CDR2 FQNEAQ, per germline (reference sequence). The CDR3 extends over 15 amino acids. The V gene end was trimmed by 4 bases and the J gene end by 9 bases; junction bases not matched to a gene: 9. The CDR3: CASSSTGGFGGEQFF. For the CDR3, the DNA is TGTGCCAGCAGCTCGACAGGGGGCTTTGGTGGTGAGCAGTTCTTC.

The chain uses TRBV6-6 and TRBJ1-2; TRBD1 agrees at 7 bases. The CDR3 contains 13 residues. V dropped 6 bases and J dropped 6; count of bases not matched to a gene: 7. Germline assignment: CDR1 MNHNY and CDR2 SVGAGI (reference sequence). CDR3 sequence reads: CASRLTGADGYTF. For the CDR3, the DNA is TGTGCCAGCAGACTAACAGGGGCCGATGGCTACACCTTC.

This chain links TRBV10-2 with TRBJ2-2; a weak D match, TRBD2 (6 bases). Looked up from germline, CDR1 is WSHSY and CDR2 is SAAADI. The CDR3 contains 17 residues. V dropped 10 bases and J dropped 2 bases, with 23 bases sitting between them. The CDR3 is CATSEAGRRVNTGELFF. CDR3 nucleotide sequence: TGCGCCACCTCAGAGGCGGGGAGGCGGGTCAACACCGGGGAGCTGTTTTTT.

The gene calls are TRBV5-1 and TRBJ1-5; D call uncertain. Germline CDR1 SGHRS, CDR2 YFSETQ. V shed 4 bases and J shed 3 bases, with 8 bases lying between them. The CDR3 runs to 13 residues. The CDR3 DNA reads TGCGCCAGCAGCCCGGGAGACAATCAGCCCCAGCATTTT. Its translation is CASSPGDNQPQHF.

The CDR3 loop reads CASSEGQGNSPLHF. CDR3 in DNA: TGTGCCAGCAGTGAGGGACAGGGGAATTCACCCCTCCACTTT. The chain combines TRBV6-1 with TRBJ1-6; 10 nucleotides match TRBD1. Germline V lookup: CDR1 MNHNS, CDR2 SASEGT. The CDR3 has 14 amino acids. Trimming at V came to 3 bases and at J to 7 bases, leaving 0 bases not matched to a gene.

The V call is TRBV5-1, the J call TRBJ1-2, with a weak D call TRBD1 (6 bases). The V end lost 0 bases, the J end lost 2 bases, and 20 bases lay between the germline ends. Germline V gene lookup returns CDR1 SGHRS and CDR2 YFSETQ. The CDR3 spans 18 residues. CDR3 region: CASSLERTGPLGNYGYTF. In DNA, the CDR3 is TGCGCCAGCAGCTTGGAAAGAACAGGGCCCCTCGGGAACTATGGCTACACCTTC.

The V call is TRBV7-6, the J call TRBJ1-2; 8 positions match TRBD1. The V and J ends lost 0 bases and 8 bases, in that order; junction bases with no gene match: 11. Looked up from germline, CDR1 is SGHVS and CDR2 is FNYEAQ. The CDR3 has 16 residues. DNA of the CDR3: TGTGCCAGCAGCTTAGCCAAAGGGACAGGAGGGAGCGGCTACACCTTC. Its translation is CASSLAKGTGGSGYTF.

This clone has only one observation. The genes are TRBV7-9 and TRBJ2-1; 7 nucleotides agree with TRBD2. Per germline, CDR1 SEHNR and CDR2 FQNEAQ (reference sequence). V shed 8 bases, J shed 2 bases, and the junction held 9 bases outside the gene matches. CDR3 length: 15 residues. The CDR3 nucleotides read TGTGCCAGCGTCACGCGGGAGAACCCCTACAATGAGCAGTTCTTC. It yields the protein CASVTRENPYNEQFF.

The genes are TRBV4-2 and TRBJ2-7, with D maybe TRBD2 (5 bases). The CDR3 is made up of 15 amino acids. V was shortened by 3 bases and J by 4 bases, with 16 bases between the two germline ends. Germline V CDR1 and CDR2: LGHNA, YNFKEQ. The CDR3 DNA is TGTGCCAGCAGCCAGGCCGCTGTTCGGGAATACGAGCAGTACTTC. Translating it yields CASSQAAVREYEQYF.

The chain carries TRBV29-1 and TRBJ2-7; tentatively, D is TRBD2 (6 bases). V was trimmed by 7 bases and J by 6 bases, leaving 16 bases between them. This CDR3 has 12 residues. From germline, CDR1 is SQVTM and CDR2 ANQGSEA. For the CDR3, the DNA is TGCAGCGCGCCAGGAGGGTTCGGCGAGCAGTACTTC. Residues: CSAPGGFGEQYF.

The chain combines TRBV19 with TRBJ2-7, with D perhaps TRBD2 (5 bases). Germline CDR1 and CDR2: LNHDA and SQIVND (reference sequence). The ends were cut back, 5 bases at V and 4 bases at J, with 15 bases in the middle. This CDR3 has 14 residues. CDR3 DNA sequence: TGTGCCAGTAGTCCCCTAAGGGAGCCGTACGAGCAGTACTTC. Its translation is CASSPLREPYEQYF. The full variable domain, with the rest looked up from reference TRBV19 and TRBJ2-7, is DGGITQSPKYLFRKEGQNVTLSCEQNLNHDAMYWYRQDPGQGLRLIYYSQIVNDFQKGDIAEGYSVSREKKESFPLTVTSAQKNPTAFYLCASSPLREPYEQYFGPGTRLTVT.

Details on this clone: The junction does not match germline at one end; this may be a read error. CDR3 sequence: CAGSYSRPSGRAYEQYF. CDR3 nucleotide sequence: TGTGCCGGCAGTTACTCTCGGCCTAGCGGGAGGGCCTACGAGCAGTACTTC. The chain uses TRBV6-2 or TRBV6-3 and TRBJ2-7; 12 bases line up with TRBD2. Germline V gene data show CDR1 as MNHEY and CDR2 as SVGEGT. The CDR3 runs to 17 residues.

The chain has TRBV12-5 and TRBJ2-2, with 12 nucleotides matching TRBD2. The germline V gene encodes CDR1 LGHNT and CDR2 FRNRAP. This CDR3 is 15 amino acids long. V was clipped by 1 base and J by 6 bases; unmatched bases: 0. The CDR3 loop reads CASGLGLAGAGELFF. The DNA of the CDR3 is TGTGCTAGTGGTTTGGGACTAGCGGGGGCCGGGGAGCTGTTTTTT.

The chain uses TRBV30 and TRBJ2-1, with 8 bases fitting TRBD2. Losses at the gene ends were 3 bases for V and 0 bases for J; bases not matched to a gene: 7. Germline CDR1 reads GTSNPN; CDR2 reads SVGIG (reference sequence). The CDR3 covers 16 residues. This chain's CDR3 is CAWRSLAGSSYNEQFF. The CDR3, as DNA: TGTGCCTGGAGGTCCTTAGCGGGAAGCTCCTACAATGAGCAGTTCTTC.

Of note for this clone: The sample carries other DNA sequences with the same CDR3. The V call is TRBV15, the J call TRBJ1-5; 11 nucleotides line up with TRBD1. Losses at the gene ends were 3 bases for V and 5 bases for J; bases not matched to a gene: 0. The CDR3 is 14 amino acids. CDR1 LNHNV and CDR2 YYDKDF come from the germline V gene (reference sequence). CDR3 DNA: TGTGCCACCAGCAGGGGACAGGGGGATCAGCCCCAGCATTTT. It specifies CATSRGQGDQPQHF.

J is TRBJ2-1 and V is TRBV10-1, with 11 bases fitting TRBD2. Germline V gives CDR1 WNHNN, CDR2 SYGVQD (reference sequence). CDR3 size: 18 residues. J was trimmed by 0 bases and V by 11 bases; bases with no gene match: 15. DNA of the CDR3: TGCGCCCCCATGGCGGGACTAGCGGTCCTTAGCTCCTACAATGAGCAGTTCTTC. Amino acid sequence: CAPMAGLAVLSSYNEQFF.

V gene TRBV19 combines with J gene TRBJ2-6; TRBD2 matches at 9 bases. Trimming took 8 bases from V and 2 from J; bases not matched to a gene: 7. The CDR3 has 16 residues. Germline loops: CDR1 LNHDA, CDR2 SQIVND (reference sequence). CDR3 residues: CASSEREEAGANVLTF. The CDR3 nucleotides read TGTGCCAGTTCGGAGCGGGAGGAAGCTGGGGCCAACGTCCTGACTTTC.

This chain joins TRBV7-9 and TRBJ1-2, with 12 nucleotides matching TRBD1. Germline-derived CDR1 and CDR2 are SEHNR and FQNEAQ (reference sequence). The CDR3 sequence is 14 residues long. V lost 5 bases and J lost 6; bases outside the gene matches: 4. The chain's CDR3 is CASSPGTGGDGYTF. CDR3 in DNA: TGTGCCAGCAGCCCAGGGACAGGGGGCGATGGCTACACCTTC.

The genes are TRBV11-2 and TRBJ1-1; TRBD1 aligns across 9 bases. CDR3 length: 16 residues. Looked up from germline, CDR1 is SGHAT and CDR2 is FQNNGV. Unmatched junction bases numbered 4, after V lost 1 base and J lost 1 base. Here the CDR3 reads CASSLVPTGGNTEAFF. In DNA, the CDR3 is TGTGCCAGCAGCTTAGTACCGACAGGGGGGAACACTGAAGCTTTCTTT.

V is TRBV10-2 and J is TRBJ2-1, with a possible D match to TRBD1 (6 bases). This CDR3 has 16 amino acids. Looked up from germline, CDR1 is WSHSY and CDR2 is SAAADI. With 2 bases removed from V and 0 bases from J, the gap between germline ends came to 11 bases. DNA for the CDR3: TGCGCCAGCAGTGAGGGGGGCGGAGTCTCCTACAATGAGCAGTTCTTC. It codes for CASSEGGGVSYNEQFF.